Below, 3 T cell receptor beta chains from the same sample are listed, as sequenced in a study of T cells after yellow fever vaccination. TCRdb reprocessed the 5' RACE reads with MiXCR, giving one entry per CDR3 protein. The sample has about 220,000 distinct CDR3 sequences; approximately 3.2% are singletons. Sequenced here: CD4+ T cells sorted from PBMCs, sampled 10 days after the yellow fever booster vaccination. The receptors derive from a man between 18 and 29 years old who received the YFV17D yellow fever vaccine.

This clonotype appeared a few times. The chain carries TRBV12-3 or TRBV12-4 and TRBJ1-4, with 8 bases that match TRBD1. The trim removed 2 bases at V and 4 bases at J, leaving 3 bases unmatched. CDR3 size: 15 residues. The CDR3 region has the DNA TGTGCCAGCAGTTTACAGGGGGCCCTTAATGAAAAACTGTTTTTT. Protein sequence: CASSLQGALNEKLFF.

This clonotype was detected many times. This rearrangement joins TRBV7-3 to TRBJ2-5, with 9 nucleotides matching TRBD2. Germline CDR1 is SGHTA and CDR2 is FQGTGA. V shed 5 bases and J 1 base; nucleotides not matched to a gene: 5. The CDR3 length is 15 residues. CDR3 in amino acids: CASSPVAGAQETQYF. Written as DNA, the CDR3 is TGTGCCAGCAGCCCCGTAGCGGGGGCCCAAGAGACCCAGTACTTC. Filled out from reference TRBV7-3 and TRBJ2-5, the complete variable domain reads GAGVSQTPSNKVTEKGKYVELRCDPISGHTALYWYRQSLGQGPEFLIYFQGTGAADDSGLPNDRFFAVRPEGSVSTLKIQRTERGDSAVYLCASSPVAGAQETQYFGPGTRLLVL.

The chain joins TRBV15 to TRBJ1-1, with a tentative D call TRBD1 (6 bases). V was cut by 3 bases and J by 2 bases, with 19 bases left in between. Germline V gives CDR1 LNHNV, CDR2 YYDKDF (reference sequence). CDR3 length: 17 amino acids. As DNA, the CDR3 is TGTGCCACCAGCAGGAGCGACCCGGGACACGCAAACACTGAAGCTTTCTTT. Amino acids: CATSRSDPGHANTEAFF.